The 21 T cell receptor beta chains reported below all come from one sample, sequenced in a study of cytomegalovirus exposure and HLA in healthy donors. Produced via immunoSEQ multiplex PCR; TCRdb's table is partial and in-frame only. Among 90,000 to 130,000 clones, nearly 97% were seen once, and the ten largest hold roughly 0.66%. Input material: PBMCs. These receptors originate from a woman younger than 35 in good health and CMV-seronegative.

J is TRBJ2-1 and V is TRBV5-6, with 7 bases matching TRBD1. This CDR3 spans 15 amino acids. Looked up from germline, CDR1 is SGHDT and CDR2 is YYEEEE. V trimming: 5 bases; J trimming: 4 bases; junction bases outside the gene matches: 9. CDR3 loop: CASSKDRLVYNEQFF. The CDR3 DNA sequence: TGTGCCAGCAGTAAGGACAGGCTGGTTTACAATGAGCAGTTCTTC.

The rearrangement joins TRBV27 to TRBJ2-7; D ambiguous. Looked up from germline, CDR1 is MNHEY and CDR2 is SMNVEV (reference sequence). V shed 5 bases and J shed 0 bases, with 5 bases lying between them. The CDR3 contains 12 residues. CDR3 DNA sequence: TGTGCCAGCAGTAAACACTCCTACGAGCAGTACTTC. It is translated as CASSKHSYEQYF.

The chain combines TRBV28 with TRBJ2-7; D call uncertain. Trimming took 3 bases from V and 4 from J, leaving 4 bases between them. CDR3 size: 11 residues. Germline V gives CDR1 MDHEN, CDR2 SYDVKM. The CDR3 region is CASSFKYEQYF. CDR3 sequence (DNA): TGTGCCAGCAGTTTTAAATACGAGCAGTACTTC.

This chain's CDR3 is CASSFGQGSDTQYF. The CDR3 DNA sequence: TGCGCCAGCAGCTTTGGGCAGGGGTCAGATACGCAGTATTTT. The chain has TRBV5-1 and TRBJ2-3; possibly TRBD1 for D (6 bases). Germline CDR1 is SGHRS and CDR2 is YFSETQ. The CDR3 sequence is 14 residues long. Deletions cut 2 bases from V and 4 bases from J, with 11 bases between.

The chain recombines TRBV19 with TRBJ2-3; 9 positions agree with TRBD2. The CDR3 covers 16 residues. V trimming: 8 bases; J trimming: 0 bases; junction bases outside the gene matches: 9. Germline V CDR1 and CDR2: LNHDA, SQIVND (reference sequence). CDR3 residues: CASRQRGAPSTDTQYF. CDR3 in DNA: TGTGCCAGTCGCCAGCGGGGGGCCCCTAGCACAGATACGCAGTATTTT. The full variable domain, rest sourced from reference TRBV19 and TRBJ2-3, is DGGITQSPKYLFRKEGQNVTLSCEQNLNHDAMYWYRQDPGQGLRLIYYSQIVNDFQKGDIAEGYSVSREKKESFPLTVTSAQKNPTAFYLCASRQRGAPSTDTQYFGPGTRLTVL.

The V gene is TRBV6-1, the J gene TRBJ1-4; no reliable D call. Trimming pared 6 bases from V and 5 bases from J, leaving 13 bases between. CDR1 and CDR2 (germline): MNHNS, SASEGT. The CDR3 is 14 amino acids. The CDR3: CASSTGRLNEKLFF. CDR3 DNA: TGTGCCAGCAGCACTGGCAGGTTGAATGAAAAACTGTTTTTT.

This chain uses TRBV27 with TRBJ2-3; possibly TRBD2 for D (6 bases). Germline V gene data show CDR1 as MNHEY and CDR2 as SMNVEV (reference sequence). The CDR3 runs to 14 residues. Trimming cost V 8 bases and J 4 bases, with 16 bases left between them. CDR3 nucleotides: TGTGCCAGCGGCCTGGAGGGTCCCCCAGATACGCAGTATTTT. Amino acid sequence: CASGLEGPPDTQYF.

This clone was seen a single time. The chain joins TRBV4-1 to TRBJ2-7; possible D gene TRBD1, 6 bases. The germline V gene encodes CDR1 MGHRA and CDR2 YSYEKL. The CDR3 extends over 15 amino acids. V gave up 3 bases and J gave up 1 base, with 13 bases separating them. The CDR3 nucleotides are TGCGCCAGCAGCCAGGGCAGGGGTATTTCCTACGAGCAGTACTTC. This gives the protein CASSQGRGISYEQYF.

This chain links TRBV2 with TRBJ1-5; TRBD1 might be the D (5 bases). The germline gives CDR1 SNHLY, CDR2 FYNNEI. Trimming took 7 bases from V and 2 from J, leaving 12 bases between them. This CDR3 region has 14 residues. CDR3 protein: CASTLQGGNQPQHF. DNA of the CDR3: TGTGCCAGCACTCTTCAAGGGGGCAATCAGCCCCAGCATTTT.

The genes are TRBV5-6 and TRBJ1-5, with D possibly TRBD1 on 5 matching bases. The CDR3 runs 16 residues. CDR1 is SGHDT and CDR2 is YYEEEE in the germline V gene. Trimming left V 0 bases short and J 5 bases short, with 15 bases between. The CDR3 sequence: CASSLAAGGGDQPQHF. The CDR3 DNA follows: TGTGCCAGCAGCTTGGCCGCTGGGGGAGGGGATCAGCCCCAGCATTTT.

CDR3 amino acids: CASSPGQGDIYEQYF. Here the CDR3 DNA reads TGTGCCAGCAGCCCGGGGCAGGGGGATATTTACGAGCAGTACTTC. The chain couples TRBV7-9 to TRBJ2-7, with 7 bases matching TRBD1. Losses at the gene ends were 5 bases for V and 4 bases for J; bases not matched to a gene: 11. There are 15 residues in the CDR3. Germline V lookup: CDR1 SEHNR, CDR2 FQNEAQ (reference sequence).

The DNA of the CDR3 is TGTGCCAGCAGCCCTTCTCCGGGACAGAGAGAAGAGACCCAGTACTTC. As protein: CASSPSPGQREETQYF. The gene calls are TRBV5-4 and TRBJ2-5; 7 bases are shared with TRBD1. CDR3 length: 16 residues. Germline V gene sequence: CDR1 SGHNT, CDR2 YYREEE (reference sequence). The J segment lost 3 bases and the V segment lost 4 bases, leaving 12 bases of the junction unmatched.

The chain couples TRBV5-1 to TRBJ2-7; 9 nucleotides match TRBD1. V was clipped by 2 bases and J by 3 bases; unmatched bases: 3. This CDR3 comprises 14 residues. Germline CDR1 is SGHRS and CDR2 is YFSETQ. The CDR3 region has the DNA TGCGCCAGCAGCTTCGGGACAGGGAGCTACGAGCAGTACTTC. Translation: CASSFGTGSYEQYF.

The V gene is TRBV29-1, the J gene TRBJ1-1, with D possibly TRBD1 on 6 matching bases. V lost 5 bases and J lost 0, with 13 bases in between. The CDR3 length is 14 residues. The germline V gene encodes CDR1 SQVTM and CDR2 ANQGSEA. The CDR3 sequence: CSVRIGTLNTEAFF. DNA for the CDR3: TGCAGCGTTCGAATCGGGACACTGAACACTGAAGCTTTCTTT.

CDR3 sequence: CASSEGQGTDTQYF. In DNA form, the CDR3 reads TGTGCCAGCAGTGAAGGACAGGGTACAGATACGCAGTATTTT. The chain recombines TRBV6-4 with TRBJ2-3; 8 bases match TRBD1. This CDR3 spans 14 amino acids. V trimming: 3 bases; J trimming: 3 bases; junction bases outside the gene matches: 2. The germline CDR1 and CDR2 sequences are MRHNA and SNTAGT.

The chain uses TRBV5-1 and TRBJ1-1; 7 nucleotides agree with TRBD1. In germline, CDR1 is SGHRS, CDR2 YFSETQ. CDR3 length: 13 amino acids. The junction had 5 bases not matched to a gene; V was cut back by 4 bases and J by 5 bases. CDR3 nucleotide sequence: TGCGCCAGCAGCCCGACAGGGTCTACTGAAGCTTTCTTT. Amino acid sequence: CASSPTGSTEAFF.

The chain combines TRBV7-2 with TRBJ2-6; TRBD2 aligns across 14 bases. The junction had 7 bases not matched to a gene; V was cut back by 5 bases and J by 1 base. The CDR3 extends over 19 amino acids. Germline V gene lookup returns CDR1 SGHTA and CDR2 FQGNSA. CDR3 sequence (DNA): TGTGCCAGCAGCCCTCGACTAGCGGGGGGGCAGTCTGGGGCCAACGTCCTGACTTTC. It is translated as CASSPRLAGGQSGANVLTF.

The rearrangement links TRBV7-2 to TRBJ1-5; TRBD1 agrees at 10 bases. Germline V lookup: CDR1 SGHTA, CDR2 FQGNSA. Trimming removed 4 bases from V and 4 bases from J; junction bases left unmatched: 7. CDR3 length equals 16 residues. CDR3 coding DNA: TGTGCCAGCAGCTCGGGTGGGGACAGGGGTAATCAGCCCCAGCATTTT. Encoded protein: CASSSGGDRGNQPQHF.

The chain has TRBV28 and TRBJ2-3; possibly TRBD2 for D (5 bases). Per the germline V gene, CDR1 is MDHEN and CDR2 is SYDVKM. The CDR3 length is 16 residues. V lost 2 bases to trimming and J lost 2 bases, with 14 bases between them. The CDR3 sequence is CASSLPLAPPTDTQYF. For the CDR3, the DNA is TGTGCCAGCAGTTTACCGCTAGCTCCCCCCACAGATACGCAGTATTTT.

The chain is built from TRBV5-1 and TRBJ2-7; 12 bases are a match to TRBD1. The ends lost 5 bases at V and 6 bases at J; junction bases unmatched: 12. Per germline, CDR1 SGHRS and CDR2 YFSETQ. The CDR3 runs 16 residues. CDR3 nucleotides: TGCGCCAGCAGTCTCGCCACCGGGACAGGGGGCGGCGAGCAGTACTTC. It encodes CASSLATGTGGGEQYF.

Worth noting for this clone: Relative to the germline gene, one junction end is altered; a read error may explain this. V is TRBV28 and J is TRBJ2-7, with 8 bases lining up with TRBD2. Germline loops: CDR1 MDHEN, CDR2 SYDVKM. CDR3 size: 14 residues. CDR3 loop: CASSFFPLAGVRDF. CDR3 coding DNA: TGTGCCAGCAGTTTCTTCCCCCTAGCGGGTGTTCGGGACTTC.